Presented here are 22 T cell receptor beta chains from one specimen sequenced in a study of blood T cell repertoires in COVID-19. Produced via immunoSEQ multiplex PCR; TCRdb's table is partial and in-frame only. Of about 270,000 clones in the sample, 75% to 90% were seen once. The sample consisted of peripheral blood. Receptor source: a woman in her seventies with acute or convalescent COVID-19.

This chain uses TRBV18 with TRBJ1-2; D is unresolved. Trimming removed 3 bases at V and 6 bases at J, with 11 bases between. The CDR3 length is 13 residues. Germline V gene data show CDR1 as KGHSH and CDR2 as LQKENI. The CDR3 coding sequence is TGTGCCAGCTCACCGGATGGGGAGGATGGCTACACCTTC. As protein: CASSPDGEDGYTF.

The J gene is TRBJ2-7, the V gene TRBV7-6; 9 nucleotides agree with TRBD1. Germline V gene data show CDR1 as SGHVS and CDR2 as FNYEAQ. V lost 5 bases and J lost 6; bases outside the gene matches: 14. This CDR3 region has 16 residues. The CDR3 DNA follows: TGTGCCAGCAGCAATGACAGGGGGAACTATGTATCCGAGCAGTACTTC. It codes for CASSNDRGNYVSEQYF.

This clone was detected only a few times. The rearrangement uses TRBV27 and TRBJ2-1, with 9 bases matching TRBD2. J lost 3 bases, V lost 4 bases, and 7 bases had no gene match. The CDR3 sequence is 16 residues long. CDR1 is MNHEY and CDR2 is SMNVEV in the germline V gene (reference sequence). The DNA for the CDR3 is TGTGCCAGCAGTTATTTAGCGGGGGAGGGCTACAATGAGCAGTTCTTC. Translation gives CASSYLAGEGYNEQFF.

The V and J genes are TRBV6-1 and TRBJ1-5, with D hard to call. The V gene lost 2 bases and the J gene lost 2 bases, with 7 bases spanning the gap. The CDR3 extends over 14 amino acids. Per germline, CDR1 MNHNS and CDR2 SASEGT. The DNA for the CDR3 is TGTGCCAGCAGTGAAAGGGAGGGCAATCAGCCCCAGCATTTT. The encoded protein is CASSEREGNQPQHF.

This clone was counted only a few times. This chain's CDR3 is CASSPTGTGTPGELFF. The DNA for the CDR3 is TGTGCCAGCAGCCCAACCGGGACAGGAACACCCGGGGAGCTGTTTTTT. This chain joins TRBV3-1 (or the pseudogene TRBV3-2) and TRBJ2-2, with 8 nucleotides matching TRBD1. This CDR3 contains 16 residues. The J segment lost 6 bases and the V segment lost 4 bases, leaving 10 bases of the junction unmatched. In germline, CDR1 is LGHDT, CDR2 YNNKEL (reference sequence).

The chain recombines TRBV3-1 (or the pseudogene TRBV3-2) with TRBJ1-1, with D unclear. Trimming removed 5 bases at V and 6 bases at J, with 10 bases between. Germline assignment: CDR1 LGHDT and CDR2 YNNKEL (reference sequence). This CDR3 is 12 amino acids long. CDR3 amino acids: CASSVRRAEAFF. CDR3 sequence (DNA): TGTGCCAGCAGCGTCAGGAGGGCTGAAGCTTTCTTT.

The CDR3 DNA sequence: TGTGCCAGCAGCGGGACAGGGGCCCCAGATACGCAGTATTTT. Its protein product is CASSGTGAPDTQYF. This chain joins TRBV6-5 and TRBJ2-3; 10 bases fit TRBD1. Germline values: CDR1 MNHEY, CDR2 SVGAGI. The V segment lost 6 bases and the J segment 4 bases; nucleotides outside the gene matches: 4. This CDR3 spans 14 amino acids.

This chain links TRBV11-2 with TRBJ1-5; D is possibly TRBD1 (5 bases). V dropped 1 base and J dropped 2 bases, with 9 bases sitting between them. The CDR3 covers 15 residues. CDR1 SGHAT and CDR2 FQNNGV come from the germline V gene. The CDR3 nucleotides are TGTGCCAGCAGCTTAGGGGGGGAGGGCAATCAGCCCCAGCATTTT. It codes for CASSLGGEGNQPQHF.

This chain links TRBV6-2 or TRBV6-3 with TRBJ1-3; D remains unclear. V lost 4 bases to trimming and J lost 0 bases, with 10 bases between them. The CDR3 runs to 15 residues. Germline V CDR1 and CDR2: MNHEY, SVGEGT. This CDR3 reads CASSSLQSSGNTIYF. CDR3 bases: TGTGCCAGCAGTTCGCTACAGAGCTCTGGAAACACCATATATTTT.

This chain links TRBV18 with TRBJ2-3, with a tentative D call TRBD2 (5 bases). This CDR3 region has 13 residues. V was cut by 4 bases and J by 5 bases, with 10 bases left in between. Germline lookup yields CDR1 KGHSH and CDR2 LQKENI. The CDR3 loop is CASSLSGIDTQYF. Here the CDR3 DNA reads TGTGCCAGCTCACTGTCGGGGATAGATACGCAGTATTTT.

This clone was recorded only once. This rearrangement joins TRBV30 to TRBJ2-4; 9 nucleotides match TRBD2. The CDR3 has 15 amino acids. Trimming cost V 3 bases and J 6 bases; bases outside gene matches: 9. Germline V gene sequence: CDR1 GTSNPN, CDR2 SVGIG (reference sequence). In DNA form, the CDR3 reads TGTGCCTGGAGGGGACTAGCAAGGCCGTTAAACATTCAGTACTTC. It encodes CAWRGLARPLNIQYF.

The CDR3 loop is CASSVQGYYNSPLHF. The CDR3 DNA reads as TGCGCCAGCAGTGTCCAGGGGTACTATAATTCACCCCTCCACTTT. V is TRBV23-1 and J is TRBJ1-6; maybe TRBD1 (6 bases). TRBV23-1 is noted as an ORF with a role that remains uncertain. CDR3 length equals 15 residues. Deletions cut 5 bases from V and 3 bases from J, with 11 bases between.

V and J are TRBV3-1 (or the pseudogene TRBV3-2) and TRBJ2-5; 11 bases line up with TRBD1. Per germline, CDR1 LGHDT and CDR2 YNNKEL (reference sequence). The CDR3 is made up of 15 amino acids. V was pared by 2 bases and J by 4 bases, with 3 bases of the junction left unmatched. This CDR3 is CASSQLGQGGETQYF. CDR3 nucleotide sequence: TGTGCCAGCAGCCAATTGGGACAGGGGGGAGAGACCCAGTACTTC.

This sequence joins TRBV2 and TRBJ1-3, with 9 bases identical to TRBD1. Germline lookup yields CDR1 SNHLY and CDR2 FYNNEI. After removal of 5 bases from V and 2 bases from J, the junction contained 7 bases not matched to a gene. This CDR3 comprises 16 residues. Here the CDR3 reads CASSRGQGNTGNTIYF. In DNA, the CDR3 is TGTGCCAGCAGTCGGGGACAGGGAAACACTGGAAACACCATATATTTT.

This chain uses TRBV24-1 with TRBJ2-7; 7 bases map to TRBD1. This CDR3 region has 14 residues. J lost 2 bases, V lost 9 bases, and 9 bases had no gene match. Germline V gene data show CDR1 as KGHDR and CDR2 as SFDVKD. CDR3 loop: CATPARQGPYEQYF. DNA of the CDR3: TGTGCCACCCCCGCACGACAGGGCCCCTACGAGCAGTACTTC.

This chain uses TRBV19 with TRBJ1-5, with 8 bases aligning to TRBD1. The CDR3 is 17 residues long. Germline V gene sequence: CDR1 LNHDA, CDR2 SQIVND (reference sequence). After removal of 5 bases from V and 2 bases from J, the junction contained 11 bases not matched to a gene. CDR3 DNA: TGTGCCAGTAGTCTCACTGGACAGGGCCTTGGCAATCAGCCCCAGCATTTT. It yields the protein CASSLTGQGLGNQPQHF.

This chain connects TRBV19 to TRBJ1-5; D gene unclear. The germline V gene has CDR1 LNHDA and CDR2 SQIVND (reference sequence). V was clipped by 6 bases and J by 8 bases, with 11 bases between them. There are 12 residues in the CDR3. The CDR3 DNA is TGTGCCAGTAGGGAGGGAGTTGAGCCCCAGCATTTT. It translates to CASREGVEPQHF.

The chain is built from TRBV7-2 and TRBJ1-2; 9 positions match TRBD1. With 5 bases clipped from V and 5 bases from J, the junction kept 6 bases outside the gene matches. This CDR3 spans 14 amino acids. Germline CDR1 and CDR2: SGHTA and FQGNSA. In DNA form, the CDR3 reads TGTGCCAGCAGCCGTCCGGGACAGGGATATGGCTACACCTTC. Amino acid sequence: CASSRPGQGYGYTF.

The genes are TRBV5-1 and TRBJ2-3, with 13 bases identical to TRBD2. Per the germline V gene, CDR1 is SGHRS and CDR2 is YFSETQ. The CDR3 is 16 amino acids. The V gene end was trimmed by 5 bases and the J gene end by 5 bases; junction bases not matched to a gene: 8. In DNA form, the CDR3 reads TGCGCCAGCAGTTCGAGGACTAGCGGGGGTGGAGATACGCAGTATTTT. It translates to CASSSRTSGGGDTQYF.

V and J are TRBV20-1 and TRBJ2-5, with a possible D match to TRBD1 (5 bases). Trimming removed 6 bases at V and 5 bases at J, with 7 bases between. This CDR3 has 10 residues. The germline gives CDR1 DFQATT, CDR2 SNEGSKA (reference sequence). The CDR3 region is CSAPGETQYF. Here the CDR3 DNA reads TGCAGTGCCCCAGGGGAGACCCAGTACTTC.

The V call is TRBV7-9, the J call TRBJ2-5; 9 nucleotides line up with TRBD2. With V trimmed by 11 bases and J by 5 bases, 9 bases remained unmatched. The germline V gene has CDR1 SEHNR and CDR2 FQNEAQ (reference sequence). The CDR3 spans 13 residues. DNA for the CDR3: TGTGCCTCTGTCGGGCTAGCGGGGGAGACCCAGTACTTC. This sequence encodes CASVGLAGETQYF. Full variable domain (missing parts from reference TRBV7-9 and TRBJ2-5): DTGVSQNPRHKITKRGQNVTFRCDPISEHNRLYWYRQTLGQGPEFLTYFQNEAQLEKSRLLSDRFSAERPKGSFSTLEIQRTEQGDSAMYLCASVGLAGETQYFGPGTRLLVL.

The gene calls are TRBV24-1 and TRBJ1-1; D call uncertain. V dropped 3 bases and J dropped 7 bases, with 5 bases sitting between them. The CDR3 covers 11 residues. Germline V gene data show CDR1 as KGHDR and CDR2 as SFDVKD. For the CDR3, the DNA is TGTGCCACCAGTGATCGGGGTGAAGCTTTCTTT. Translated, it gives CATSDRGEAFF.